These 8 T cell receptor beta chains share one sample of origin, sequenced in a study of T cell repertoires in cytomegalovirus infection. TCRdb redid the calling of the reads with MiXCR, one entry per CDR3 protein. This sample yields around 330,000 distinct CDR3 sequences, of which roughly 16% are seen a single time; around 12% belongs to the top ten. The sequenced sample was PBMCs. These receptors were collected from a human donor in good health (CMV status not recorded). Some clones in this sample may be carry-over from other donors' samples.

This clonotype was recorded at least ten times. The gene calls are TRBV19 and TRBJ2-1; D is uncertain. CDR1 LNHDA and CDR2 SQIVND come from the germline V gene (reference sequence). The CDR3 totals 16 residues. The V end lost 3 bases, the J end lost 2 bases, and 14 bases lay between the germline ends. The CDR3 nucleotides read TGTGCCAGTAGTATGAGTGACGGAATAGCCTACAATGAGCAGTTCTTC. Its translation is CASSMSDGIAYNEQFF.

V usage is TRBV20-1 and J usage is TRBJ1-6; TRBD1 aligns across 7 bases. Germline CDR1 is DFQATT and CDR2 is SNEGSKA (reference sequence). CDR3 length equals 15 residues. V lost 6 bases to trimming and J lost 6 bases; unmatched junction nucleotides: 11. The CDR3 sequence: CSAHSGDRFNSPLHF. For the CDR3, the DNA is TGCAGTGCCCATTCCGGGGACAGATTTAATTCACCCCTCCACTTT.

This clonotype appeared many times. CDR3: CASRAREARGTEAFF. The CDR3, as DNA: TGTGCCAGCAGGGCTCGGGAGGCTCGGGGCACTGAAGCTTTCTTT. The chain combines TRBV12-3 or TRBV12-4 with TRBJ1-1; unclear D gene. Trimming stripped 6 bases from V and 4 bases from J, with 18 bases between. The CDR3 runs to 15 residues.

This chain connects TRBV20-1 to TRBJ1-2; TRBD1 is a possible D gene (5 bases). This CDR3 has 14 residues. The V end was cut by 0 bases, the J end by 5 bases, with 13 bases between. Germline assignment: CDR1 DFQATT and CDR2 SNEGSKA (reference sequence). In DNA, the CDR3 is TGCAGTGCTAGAGATTTCGGGGGGGGGTATGGCTACACCTTC. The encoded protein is CSARDFGGGYGYTF.

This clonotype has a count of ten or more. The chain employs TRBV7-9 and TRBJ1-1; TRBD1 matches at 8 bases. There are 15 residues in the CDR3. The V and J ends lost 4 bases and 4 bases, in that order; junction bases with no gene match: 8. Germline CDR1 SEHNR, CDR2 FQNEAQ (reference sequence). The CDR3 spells CASSSLDREGTEAFF. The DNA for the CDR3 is TGTGCCAGCAGCTCGCTGGACAGGGAGGGCACTGAAGCTTTCTTT.

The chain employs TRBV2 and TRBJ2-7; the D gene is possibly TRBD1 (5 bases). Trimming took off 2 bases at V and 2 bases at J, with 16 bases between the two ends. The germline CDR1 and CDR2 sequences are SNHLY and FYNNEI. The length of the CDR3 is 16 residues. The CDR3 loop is CASSELGRGLTYEQYF. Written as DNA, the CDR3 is TGTGCCAGCAGTGAATTGGGTAGGGGTCTCACCTACGAGCAGTACTTC.

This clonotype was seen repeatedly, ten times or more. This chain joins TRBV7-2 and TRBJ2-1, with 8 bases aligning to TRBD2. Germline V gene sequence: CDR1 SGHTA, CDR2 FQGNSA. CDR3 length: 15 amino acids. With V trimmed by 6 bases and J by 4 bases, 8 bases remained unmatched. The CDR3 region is CASSPRGGGYNEQFF. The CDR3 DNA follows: TGTGCCAGCAGTCCCCGGGGGGGCGGGTACAATGAGCAGTTCTTC. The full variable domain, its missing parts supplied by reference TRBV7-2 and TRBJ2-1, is GAGVSQSPSNKVTEKGKDVELRCDPISGHTALYWYRQSLGQGLEFLIYFQGNSAPDKSGLPSDRFSAERTGGSVSTLTIQRTQQEDSAVYLCASSPRGGGYNEQFFGPGTRLTVL.

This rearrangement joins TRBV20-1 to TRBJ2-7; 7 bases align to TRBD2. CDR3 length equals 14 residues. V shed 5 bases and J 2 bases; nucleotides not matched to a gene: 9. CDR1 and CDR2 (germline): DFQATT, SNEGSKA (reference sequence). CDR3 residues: CSAPSRDYPYEQYF. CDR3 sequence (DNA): TGCAGTGCTCCCTCCCGGGACTACCCCTACGAGCAGTACTTC.